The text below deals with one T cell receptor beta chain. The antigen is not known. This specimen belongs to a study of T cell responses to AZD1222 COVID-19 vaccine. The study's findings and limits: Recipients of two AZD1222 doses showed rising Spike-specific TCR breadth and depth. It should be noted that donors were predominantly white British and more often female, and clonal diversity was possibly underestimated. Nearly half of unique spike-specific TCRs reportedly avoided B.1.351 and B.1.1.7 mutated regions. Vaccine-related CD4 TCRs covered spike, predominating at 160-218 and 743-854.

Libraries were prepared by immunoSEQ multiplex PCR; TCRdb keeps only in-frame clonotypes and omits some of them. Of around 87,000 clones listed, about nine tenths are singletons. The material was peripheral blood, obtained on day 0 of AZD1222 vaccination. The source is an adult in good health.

The CDR3, as DNA: TGTGCCATCGGACAGGGTATAGCAGATACGCAGTATTTT. As protein: CAIGQGIADTQYF. The chain joins TRBV10-3 to TRBJ2-3; 8 bases match TRBD1. The CDR3 loop spans 13 amino acids. Germline V gives CDR1 ENHRY, CDR2 SYGVKD. The V and J ends lost 8 bases and 4 bases, in that order; junction bases with no gene match: 5.